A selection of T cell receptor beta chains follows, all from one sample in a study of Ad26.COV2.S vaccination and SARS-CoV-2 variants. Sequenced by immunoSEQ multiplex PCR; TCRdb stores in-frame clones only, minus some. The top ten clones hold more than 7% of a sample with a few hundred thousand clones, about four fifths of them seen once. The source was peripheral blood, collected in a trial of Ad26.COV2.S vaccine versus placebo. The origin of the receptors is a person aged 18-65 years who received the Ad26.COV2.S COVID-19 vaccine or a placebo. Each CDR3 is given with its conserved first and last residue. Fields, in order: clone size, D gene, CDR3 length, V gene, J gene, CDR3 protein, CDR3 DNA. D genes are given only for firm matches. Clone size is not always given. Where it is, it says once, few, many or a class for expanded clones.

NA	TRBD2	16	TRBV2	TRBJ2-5	CASRGLAGGHGETQYF	TGTGCCAGCAGGGGACTAGCGGGGGGTCATGGAGAGACCCAGTACTTC
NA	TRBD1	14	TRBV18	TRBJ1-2	CASSPTRGLDGYTF	TGTGCCAGCTCACCTACCAGGGGGCTCGATGGCTACACCTTC
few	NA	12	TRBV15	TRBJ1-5	CATAISNQPQHF	TGTGCCACCGCGATCAGCAATCAGCCCCAGCATTTT
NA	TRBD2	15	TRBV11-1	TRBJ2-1	CASRGQRGSSNEQFF	TGTGCCAGCAGGGGGCAGCGGGGGTCCAGCAATGAGCAGTTCTTC
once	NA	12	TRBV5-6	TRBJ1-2	CASSLGGLSYTF	TGTGCCAGCAGCTTGGGGGGGTTGAGCTACACCTTC
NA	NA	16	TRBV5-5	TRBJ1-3	CASSLAGVVAGNTIYF	TGTGCCAGCAGCTTGGCCGGGGTGGTCGCTGGAAACACCATATATTTT
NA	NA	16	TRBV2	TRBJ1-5	CASSPDLHGLHQPQHF	TGTGCCAGCAGCCCCGACCTACACGGTTTACATCAGCCCCAGCATTTT
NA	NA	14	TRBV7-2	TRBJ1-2	CASSFPWRDDGYTF	TGTGCCAGCAGCTTCCCGTGGAGGGATGACGGCTACACCTTC
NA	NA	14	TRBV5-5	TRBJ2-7	CASSLLVTLYEQYF	TGTGCCAGCAGCCTGTTGGTGACTTTGTACGAGCAGTACTTC
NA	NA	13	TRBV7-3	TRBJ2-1	CASSLGPSHEQFF	TGTGCCAGCAGCTTAGGACCTTCCCATGAGCAGTTCTTC
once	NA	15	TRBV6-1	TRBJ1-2	CASSEGWTANYGYTF	TGTGCCAGCAGTGAAGGATGGACAGCCAACTATGGCTACACCTTC
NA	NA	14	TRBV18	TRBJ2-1	CASSPGLVNNEQFF	TGTGCCAGCTCACCAGGCCTGGTCAACAATGAGCAGTTCTTC
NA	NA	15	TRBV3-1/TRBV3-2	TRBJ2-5	CASSQGLARRETQYF	TGTGCCAGCAGCCAAGGATTAGCGAGGCGAGAGACCCAGTACTTC
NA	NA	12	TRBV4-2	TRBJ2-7	CASSSPSYEQYF	TGTGCCAGCAGCTCCCCCTCCTACGAGCAGTACTTC